Presented here are 22 T cell receptor beta chains from one specimen sequenced in a study of cytomegalovirus exposure and HLA in healthy donors. With 60 Vbeta and 13 Jbeta primers, the PCR was carried out. Libraries were prepared by immunoSEQ multiplex PCR; TCRdb keeps only in-frame clonotypes and omits some of them. The data show 180,000 or so clones, about 82% seen once. Sequencing was done on a sample of PBMCs. All receptors derive from a man younger than 35 in good health and CMV-seronegative.

The chain carries TRBV6-5 and TRBJ1-5; TRBD1 might be the D (6 bases). Germline-derived CDR1 and CDR2 are MNHEY and SVGAGI. V was pared by 7 bases and J by 7 bases, with 17 bases between. The CDR3 totals 14 residues. CDR3 loop: CASNQRGGEQPQHF. CDR3 in DNA: TGTGCCAGCAACCAAAGGGGGGGAGAGCAGCCCCAGCATTTT.

The genes are TRBV28 and TRBJ2-6; D ambiguous. Trimming left V 5 bases short and J 0 bases short, with 17 bases between. Germline assignment: CDR1 MDHEN and CDR2 SYDVKM. The CDR3 runs 18 residues. The CDR3 is CASSPPGRPHSGANVLTF. CDR3 DNA: TGTGCCAGCAGTCCCCCAGGTCGGCCCCACTCTGGGGCCAACGTCCTGACTTTC.

This chain joins TRBV6-5 and TRBJ2-2; D may be TRBD2 (6 bases). The germline CDR1 and CDR2 sequences are MNHEY and SVGAGI. The CDR3 totals 14 residues. V was cut by 6 bases and J by 5 bases, with 13 bases left in between. The CDR3 nucleotides read TGTGCCAGCAGCATGTGGGGGGATACCGGGGAGCTGTTTTTT. This sequence encodes CASSMWGDTGELFF.

The chain joins TRBV9 to TRBJ2-3; D not resolved. The V gene's germline CDR1 is SGDLS and CDR2 YYNGEE. The CDR3 is 12 amino acids. V was cut by 3 bases and J by 4 bases, with 6 bases left in between. CDR3 residues: CASSALSDTQYF. CDR3 coding DNA: TGTGCCAGCAGCGCCCTTTCAGATACGCAGTATTTT.

The rearrangement links TRBV27 to TRBJ1-6, with 8 bases fitting TRBD1. There are 14 residues in the CDR3. Looked up from germline, CDR1 is MNHEY and CDR2 is SMNVEV (reference sequence). With V trimmed by 3 bases and J by 8 bases, 3 bases remained unmatched. The CDR3 here is CASSFDRGYSPLHF. The CDR3 DNA follows: TGTGCCAGCAGTTTCGACAGGGGTTATTCACCCCTCCACTTT.

The V and J genes are TRBV5-6 and TRBJ1-4, with D hard to call. From germline, CDR1 is SGHDT and CDR2 YYEEEE. Trimming pared 2 bases from V and 7 bases from J, leaving 12 bases between. This CDR3 has 14 residues. CDR3 in amino acids: CASSLIHSLEKLFF. CDR3 bases: TGTGCCAGCAGCTTAATACACAGCCTTGAAAAACTGTTTTTT.

V is TRBV30 and J is TRBJ1-5; TRBD1 agrees at 12 bases. The CDR3 consists of 15 residues. Germline V lookup: CDR1 GTSNPN, CDR2 SVGIG (reference sequence). V trimming: 3 bases; J trimming: 7 bases; junction bases outside the gene matches: 7. CDR3 nucleotides: TGTGCCTGGAGACCCGGGACAGGGGGCTGGCAGCCCCAGCATTTT. Protein product: CAWRPGTGGWQPQHF.

V is TRBV21-1 and J is TRBJ2-5; no DNA check was done on the table's D call, TRBD2. TRBV21-1 is a known pseudogene. CDR3 length: 17 residues. This CDR3 is CASSNREGGRRQETQYF. The CDR3 DNA reads TGTGCCAGCAGCAATAGGGAGGGGGGCAGGAGGCAAGAGACCCAGTACTTC.

This clone came up once. The V gene is TRBV2, the J gene TRBJ2-7, with a possible D match to TRBD1 (5 bases). Looked up from germline, CDR1 is SNHLY and CDR2 is FYNNEI. V was cut by 8 bases and J by 2 bases, with 13 bases left in between. This CDR3 is built from 13 residues. Written as DNA, the CDR3 is TGTGCCAGCTGGGGCCAATCTACCTACGAGCAGTACTTC. Its protein is CASWGQSTYEQYF. Full variable domain (outside the CDR3, taken from reference TRBV2 and TRBJ2-7): EPEVTQTPSHQVTQMGQEVILRCVPISNHLYFYWYRQILGQKVEFLVSFYNNEISEKSEIFDDQFSVERPDGSNFTLKIRSTKLEDSAMYFCASWGQSTYEQYFGPGTRLTVT.

This sequence joins TRBV28 and TRBJ1-1; no clear D. The CDR3 totals 10 residues. Germline loops: CDR1 MDHEN, CDR2 SYDVKM. V was trimmed by 10 bases and J by 6 bases, leaving 9 bases between them. The CDR3 loop is CATRLAEAFF. CDR3 coding DNA: TGTGCCACCAGACTCGCTGAAGCTTTCTTT.

The genes are TRBV2 and TRBJ1-6; D not resolved. CDR3 length equals 16 residues. Germline CDR1 is SNHLY and CDR2 is FYNNEI. The V end lost 6 bases, the J end lost 0 bases, and 12 bases lay between the germline ends. The CDR3 spells CASRADFPSYNSPLHF. CDR3 DNA: TGTGCCAGCAGGGCCGATTTTCCCTCCTATAATTCACCCCTCCACTTT.

Remarks on this clone: Other DNA sequences within the sample encode an identical CDR3. The V and J genes are TRBV28 and TRBJ1-6, with a weak D call TRBD1 (6 bases). The CDR3 loop spans 13 amino acids. The germline CDR1 and CDR2 sequences are MDHEN and SYDVKM. V was pared by 3 bases and J by 7 bases, with 7 bases between. As DNA, the CDR3 is TGTGCCAGCAGTTTCAGGGGAAATTCACCCCTCCACTTT. Amino acid sequence: CASSFRGNSPLHF.

V usage is TRBV7-9 and J usage is TRBJ2-7, with 9 positions matching TRBD2. The germline V gene encodes CDR1 SEHNR and CDR2 FQNEAQ (reference sequence). The CDR3 runs to 16 residues. V lost 2 bases to trimming and J lost 3 bases; unmatched junction nucleotides: 8. CDR3 in DNA: TGTGCCAGCAGCTTACCTAGCGGGACAGTCAGCTACGAGCAGTACTTC. It yields the protein CASSLPSGTVSYEQYF.

CDR3 in DNA: TGTGCCAGCAGGTGGGAGGCGCGGAACACTGAAGCTTTCTTT. Its translation: CASRWEARNTEAFF. V and J are TRBV2 and TRBJ1-1; D remains ambiguous. The CDR3 consists of 14 residues. Per germline, CDR1 SNHLY and CDR2 FYNNEI. The ends were cut back, 6 bases at V and 1 base at J, with 12 bases in the middle.

This chain joins TRBV11-2 and TRBJ2-6, with no clear D. Trimming removed 5 bases from V and 1 base from J, with 9 bases in between. The CDR3 has 15 residues. The germline gives CDR1 SGHAT, CDR2 FQNNGV. For the CDR3, the DNA is TGTGCCAGCAGCGCCCGGTTTTCTGGGGCCAACGTCCTGACTTTC. This sequence encodes CASSARFSGANVLTF.

The genes are TRBV4-2 and TRBJ2-7, with D possibly matching TRBD2 (6 bases). Germline V gives CDR1 LGHNA, CDR2 YNFKEQ. CDR3 size: 15 residues. V dropped 0 bases and J dropped 0 bases, with 9 bases sitting between them. CDR3 nucleotide sequence: TGTGCCAGCAGCCAAGAGCGGGACGACTCCTACGAGCAGTACTTC. Protein sequence: CASSQERDDSYEQYF.

The chain links TRBV6-1 to TRBJ1-3; D remains unclear. This CDR3 spans 15 amino acids. V was pared by 8 bases and J by 0 bases, with 14 bases between. Germline V gene data show CDR1 as MNHNS and CDR2 as SASEGT. CDR3 region: CASHSLSSSGNTIYF. The CDR3, as DNA: TGTGCCAGCCATTCTCTCTCGAGCTCTGGAAACACCATATATTTT.

The rearrangement joins TRBV7-9 to TRBJ1-2; weak D call: TRBD1 (6 bases). There are 13 residues in the CDR3. Germline CDR1 reads SEHNR; CDR2 reads FQNEAQ (reference sequence). V dropped 1 base and J dropped 5 bases, with 8 bases sitting between them. DNA for the CDR3: TGTGCCAGCAGCTTAGGTCAGGGGTATGGCTACACCTTC. Protein product: CASSLGQGYGYTF.

Turning to this clone: The junction and the germline gene differ at one end; a read error may be behind it. This chain joins TRBV7-9 and TRBJ1-2; the D gene is possibly TRBD1 (5 bases). Germline V lookup: CDR1 SEHNR, CDR2 FQNEAQ (reference sequence). The CDR3 spans 13 residues. The CDR3 spells CSSSLGELGGYTF. CDR3 coding DNA: TGTTCCAGCAGCTTAGGGGAGTTGGGTGGCTACACCTTC.

The genes are TRBV10-3 and TRBJ2-3, with 7 bases matching TRBD2. Trimming at V came to 0 bases and at J to 2 bases, leaving 5 bases not matched to a gene. The CDR3 has 16 residues. CDR1 and CDR2 from the germline V gene are ENHRY and SYGVKD. The CDR3 region is CAISESGEGYTDTQYF. CDR3 nucleotide sequence: TGTGCCATCAGTGAGTCTGGGGAGGGCTACACAGATACGCAGTATTTT.

The genes are TRBV29-1 and TRBJ1-1, with D possibly matching TRBD1 (6 bases). The germline V gene encodes CDR1 SQVTM and CDR2 ANQGSEA. The CDR3 length is 13 residues. V was cut by 4 bases and J by 8 bases, with 17 bases left in between. CDR3 sequence (DNA): TGCAGCGTTGGGGATTCGACAGGTGAGGAAGCTTTCTTT. It yields the protein CSVGDSTGEEAFF.

The V call is TRBV7-9, the J call TRBJ2-5; 9 nucleotides line up with TRBD2. After removal of 0 bases from V and 4 bases from J, the junction contained 3 bases not matched to a gene. The CDR3 runs to 15 residues. From germline, CDR1 is SEHNR and CDR2 FQNEAQ (reference sequence). In DNA, the CDR3 is TGTGCCAGCAGCTTAGCCCTAGCGGGAATAGAGACCCAGTACTTC. It encodes CASSLALAGIETQYF.